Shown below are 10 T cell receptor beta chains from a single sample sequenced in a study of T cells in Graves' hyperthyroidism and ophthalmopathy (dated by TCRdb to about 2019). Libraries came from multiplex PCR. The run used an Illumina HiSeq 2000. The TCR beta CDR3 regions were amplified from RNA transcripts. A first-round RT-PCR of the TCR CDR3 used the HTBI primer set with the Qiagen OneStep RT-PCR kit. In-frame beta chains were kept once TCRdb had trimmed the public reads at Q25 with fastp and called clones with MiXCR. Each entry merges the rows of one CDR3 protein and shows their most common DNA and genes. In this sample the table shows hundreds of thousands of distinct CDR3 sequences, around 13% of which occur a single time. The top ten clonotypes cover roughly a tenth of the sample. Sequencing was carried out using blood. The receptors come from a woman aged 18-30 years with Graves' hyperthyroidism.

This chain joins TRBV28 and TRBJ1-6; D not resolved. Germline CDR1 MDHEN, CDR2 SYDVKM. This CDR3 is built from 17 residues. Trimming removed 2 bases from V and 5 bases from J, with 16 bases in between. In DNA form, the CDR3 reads TGTGCCAGCAGTTTAAGAGGCAGGCAGGTTGATAATTCACCCCTCCACTTT. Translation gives CASSLRGRQVDNSPLHF.

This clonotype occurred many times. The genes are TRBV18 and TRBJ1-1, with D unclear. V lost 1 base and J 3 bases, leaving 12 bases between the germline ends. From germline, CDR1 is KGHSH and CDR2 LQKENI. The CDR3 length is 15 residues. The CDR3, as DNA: TGTGCCAGCTCACCACAACTGGGCGACGACACTGAAGCTTTCTTT. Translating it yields CASSPQLGDDTEAFF.

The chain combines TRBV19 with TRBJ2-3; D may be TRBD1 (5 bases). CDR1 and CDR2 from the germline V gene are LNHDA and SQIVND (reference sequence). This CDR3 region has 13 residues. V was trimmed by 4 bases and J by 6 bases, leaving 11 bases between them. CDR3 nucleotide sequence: TGTGCCAGTAGTACCATACCAGGGGATACGCAGTATTTT. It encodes CASSTIPGDTQYF.

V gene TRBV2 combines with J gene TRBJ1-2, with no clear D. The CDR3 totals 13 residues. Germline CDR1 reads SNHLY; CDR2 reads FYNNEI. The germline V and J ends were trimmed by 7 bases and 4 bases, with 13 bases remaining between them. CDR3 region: CASNSAGSYGYTF. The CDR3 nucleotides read TGTGCCAGCAACTCGGCAGGATCCTATGGCTACACCTTC.

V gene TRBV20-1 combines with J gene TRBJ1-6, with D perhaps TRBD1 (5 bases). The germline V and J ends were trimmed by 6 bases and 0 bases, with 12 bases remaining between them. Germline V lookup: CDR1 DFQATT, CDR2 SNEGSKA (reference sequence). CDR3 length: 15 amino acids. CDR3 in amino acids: CSAPRDVSYNSPLHF. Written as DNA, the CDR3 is TGCAGTGCCCCTCGGGACGTCTCCTATAATTCACCCCTCCACTTT.

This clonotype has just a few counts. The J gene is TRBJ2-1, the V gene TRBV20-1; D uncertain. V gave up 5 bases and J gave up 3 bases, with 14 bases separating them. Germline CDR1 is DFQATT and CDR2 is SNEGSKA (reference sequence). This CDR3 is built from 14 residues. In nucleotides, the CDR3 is TGCAGTGCTTACCAAACTACTTACTACAATGAGCAGTTCTTC. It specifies CSAYQTTYYNEQFF.

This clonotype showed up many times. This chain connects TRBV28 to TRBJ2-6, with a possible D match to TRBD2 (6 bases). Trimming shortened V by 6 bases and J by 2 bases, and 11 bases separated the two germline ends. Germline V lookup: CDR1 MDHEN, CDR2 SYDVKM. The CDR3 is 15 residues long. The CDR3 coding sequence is TGTGCCAGCAGCTTGGGGGGTCCTGGGGCCAACGTCCTGACTTTC. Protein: CASSLGGPGANVLTF.

Written as DNA, the CDR3 is TGTGCCAGCAGTTCCCCGGGACTAGCGGGAGTCCACGAGCAGTACTTC. It encodes CASSSPGLAGVHEQYF. The rearrangement joins TRBV28 to TRBJ2-7, with 14 bases identical to TRBD2. V lost 4 bases, J lost 5 bases, and 7 bases stayed unmatched. The CDR3 extends over 16 amino acids. The germline V gene encodes CDR1 MDHEN and CDR2 SYDVKM.

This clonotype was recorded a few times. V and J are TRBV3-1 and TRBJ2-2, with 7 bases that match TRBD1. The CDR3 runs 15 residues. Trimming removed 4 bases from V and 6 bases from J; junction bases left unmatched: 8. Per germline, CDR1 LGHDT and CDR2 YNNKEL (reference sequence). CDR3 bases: TGTGCCAGCAGCCGCACTACAGGGGTTGCCGGGGAGCTGTTTTTT. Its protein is CASSRTTGVAGELFF.

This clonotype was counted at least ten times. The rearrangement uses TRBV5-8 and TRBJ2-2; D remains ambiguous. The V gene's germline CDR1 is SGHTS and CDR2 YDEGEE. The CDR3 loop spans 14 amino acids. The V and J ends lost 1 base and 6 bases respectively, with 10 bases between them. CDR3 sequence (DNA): TGTGCCAGCAGCTTGCGATCTAGTGCCGGGGAGCTGTTTTTT. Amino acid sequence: CASSLRSSAGELFF.